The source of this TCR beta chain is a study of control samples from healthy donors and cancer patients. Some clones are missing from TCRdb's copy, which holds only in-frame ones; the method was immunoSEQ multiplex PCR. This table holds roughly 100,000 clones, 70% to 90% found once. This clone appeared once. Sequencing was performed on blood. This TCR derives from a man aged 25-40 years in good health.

The CDR3: CASQGRSEAFF. The CDR3 coding sequence is TGTGCCAGCCAGGGGAGGTCTGAAGCTTTCTTT. The chain employs TRBV18 and TRBJ1-1; possible D gene TRBD1, 6 bases. V was clipped by 8 bases and J by 6 bases, with 10 bases between them. The CDR3 loop spans 11 amino acids. Germline V gives CDR1 KGHSH, CDR2 LQKENI.